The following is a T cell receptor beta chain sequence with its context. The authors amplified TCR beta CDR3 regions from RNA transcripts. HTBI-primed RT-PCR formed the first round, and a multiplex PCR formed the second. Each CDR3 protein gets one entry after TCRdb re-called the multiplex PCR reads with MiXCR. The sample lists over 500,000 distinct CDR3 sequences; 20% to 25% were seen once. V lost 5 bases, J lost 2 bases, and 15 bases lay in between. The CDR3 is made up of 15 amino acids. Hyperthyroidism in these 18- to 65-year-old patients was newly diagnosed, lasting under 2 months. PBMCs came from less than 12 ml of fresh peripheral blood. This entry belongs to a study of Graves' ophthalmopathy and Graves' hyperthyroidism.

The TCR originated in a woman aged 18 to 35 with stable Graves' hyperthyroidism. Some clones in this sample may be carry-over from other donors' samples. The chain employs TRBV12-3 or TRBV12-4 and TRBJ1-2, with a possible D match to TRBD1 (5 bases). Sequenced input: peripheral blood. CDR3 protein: CASSPGPPSNYGYTF. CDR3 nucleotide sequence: TGTGCCAGCAGTCCGGGACCCCCCTCAAACTATGGCTACACCTTC.